Here is one TCR beta chain with its context. The data originate from a study of blood T cell repertoires in COVID-19. In the study overall: The origin of the acute and convalescent COVID-19 samples was the United States, Italy and Spain.

This CDR3 is 13 amino acids long. The authors' processing: Amplification of reference gene primers was used by the study to estimate nucleated cell counts. Measured with immunoSEQ multiplex PCR; TCRdb has only the in-frame clones, and not every one. The V and J calls and clone size were taken over from that table, and D and trimming were inferred from the DNA. The sample lists a few hundred thousand clones, 75% to 95% occurring once. Enrolled during active infection, Seattle patients were then followed longitudinally. The sequence came from a person under 35 with COVID-19, enrolled during active disease. The gene calls are TRBV7-5 and TRBJ1-2; TRBD1 is taken as the D call from the table, unchecked against the DNA. TRBV7-5 is classified as a pseudogene. The sample comprised peripheral blood. The CDR3: CARSSGTFYGYTF. The CDR3 nucleotides are TGTGCCAGAAGCTCCGGGACATTCTATGGCTACACCTTC.